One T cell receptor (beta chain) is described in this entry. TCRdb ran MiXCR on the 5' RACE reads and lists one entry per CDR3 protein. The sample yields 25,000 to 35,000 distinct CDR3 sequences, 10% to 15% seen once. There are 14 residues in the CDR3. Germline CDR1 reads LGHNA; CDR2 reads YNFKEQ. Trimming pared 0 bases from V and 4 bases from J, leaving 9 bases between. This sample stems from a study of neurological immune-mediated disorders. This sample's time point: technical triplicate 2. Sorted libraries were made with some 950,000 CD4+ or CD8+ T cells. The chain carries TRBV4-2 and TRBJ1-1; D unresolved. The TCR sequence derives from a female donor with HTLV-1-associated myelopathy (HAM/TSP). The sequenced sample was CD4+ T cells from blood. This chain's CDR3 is CASSQDLGLTEAFF. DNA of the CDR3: TGTGCCAGCAGCCAAGATCTGGGTCTCACTGAAGCTTTCTTT.